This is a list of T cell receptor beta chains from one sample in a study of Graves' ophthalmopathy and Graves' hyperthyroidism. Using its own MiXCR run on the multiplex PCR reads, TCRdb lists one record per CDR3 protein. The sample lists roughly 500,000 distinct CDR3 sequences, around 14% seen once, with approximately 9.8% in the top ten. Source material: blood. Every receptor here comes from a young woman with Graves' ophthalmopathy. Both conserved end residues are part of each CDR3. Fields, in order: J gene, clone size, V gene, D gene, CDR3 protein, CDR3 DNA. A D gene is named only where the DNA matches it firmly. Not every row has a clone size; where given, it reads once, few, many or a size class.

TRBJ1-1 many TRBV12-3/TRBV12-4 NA CASSLESMNTEAFF TGTGCCAGCAGTTTAGAGTCAATGAACACTGAAGCTTTCTTT
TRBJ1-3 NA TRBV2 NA CASSEGRRGEYSSGSGNTIYF TGTGCCAGCAGTGAAGGACGGCGGGGGGAGTATAGTAGTGGTTCTGGAAACACCATATATTTT
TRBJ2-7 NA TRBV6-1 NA CASSESLPSSYEQYF TGTGCCAGCAGTGAATCACTTCCGAGCTCCTACGAGCAGTACTTC
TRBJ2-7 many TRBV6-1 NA CASSGPSLYEQYF TGTGCCAGCAGTGGGCCCTCCCTCTACGAGCAGTACTTC
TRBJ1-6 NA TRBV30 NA CAWRYTTNYNSPLHF TGTGCCTGGAGATATACTACCAACTATAATTCACCCCTCCACTTT
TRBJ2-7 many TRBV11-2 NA CASSYGTELEQYF TGTGCCAGCAGTTACGGGACCGAGCTGGAGCAGTACTTC
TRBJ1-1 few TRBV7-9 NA CASSPYWGETTEAFF TGTGCCAGCAGCCCCTATTGGGGAGAAACCACTGAAGCTTTCTTT
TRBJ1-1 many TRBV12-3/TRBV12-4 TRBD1 CASSFGQGVRGTEAFF TGTGCCAGCAGTTTCGGACAGGGGGTCCGGGGGACTGAAGCTTTCTTT
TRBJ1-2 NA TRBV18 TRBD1 CASSPRSAGGLDGYTF TGTGCCAGCTCACCACGCTCAGCAGGGGGCTTGGATGGCTACACCTTC
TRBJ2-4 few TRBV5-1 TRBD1 CASSSDRRLKLAKNIQYF TGCGCCAGCAGCTCGGACAGGCGACTAAAACTAGCCAAAAACATTCAGTACTTC
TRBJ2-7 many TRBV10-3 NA CAISGSPKALITYEQYF TGTGCCATCAGTGGTAGCCCTAAGGCACTAATAACCTACGAGCAGTACTTC
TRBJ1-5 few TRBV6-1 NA CASSAPGDWNQPQHF TGTGCCAGCAGTGCCCCAGGGGATTGGAATCAGCCCCAGCATTTT
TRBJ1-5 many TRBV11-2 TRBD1 CASSSTGLNQPQHF TGTGCCAGCAGCTCGACAGGGTTAAATCAGCCCCAGCATTTT
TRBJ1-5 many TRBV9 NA CASSVGAESNQPQHF TGTGCCAGCAGCGTAGGAGCAGAAAGCAATCAGCCCCAGCATTTT
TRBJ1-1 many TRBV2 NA CASSDPGAGISEAFF TGTGCCAGCAGTGATCCAGGAGCGGGTATCAGTGAAGCTTTCTTT
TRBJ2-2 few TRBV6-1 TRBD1 CASSPGQGRSGELFF TGTGCCAGCAGCCCGGGACAGGGTCGGTCCGGGGAGCTGTTTTTT
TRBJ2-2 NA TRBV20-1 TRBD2 CSARVQLAGGDTGELFF TGCAGTGCTAGGGTCCAACTAGCGGGAGGGGACACCGGGGAGCTGTTTTTT
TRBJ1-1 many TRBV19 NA CASKTKLGGMNTEAFF TGTGCCAGTAAAACTAAGTTGGGCGGGATGAACACTGAAGCTTTCTTT
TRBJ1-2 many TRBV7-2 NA CASSLAGLYGYTF TGTGCCAGCAGCTTAGCAGGGTTATACGGCTACACCTTC
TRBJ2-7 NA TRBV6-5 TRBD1 CASSYSGTGPYEQYF TGTGCCAGCAGTTACTCAGGGACAGGGCCCTACGAGCAGTACTTC
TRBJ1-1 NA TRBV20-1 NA CSASVQGLNTEAFF TGCAGTGCTAGCGTCCAGGGGTTGAACACTGAAGCTTTCTTT
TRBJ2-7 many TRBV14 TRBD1 CASSPETGQVSYEQYF TGTGCCAGCAGCCCGGAAACGGGACAGGTCTCCTACGAGCAGTACTTC
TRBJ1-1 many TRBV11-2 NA CASSHTENTEAFF TGTGCCAGCAGCCACACAGAGAACACTGAAGCTTTCTTT
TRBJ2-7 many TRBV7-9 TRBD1 CASSYPGQGTYEQYF TGTGCCAGCAGCTACCCGGGACAGGGGACCTACGAGCAGTACTTC
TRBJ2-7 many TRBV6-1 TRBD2 CASSEWEGFLSSYEQYF TGTGCCAGCAGTGAATGGGAGGGGTTCCTAAGCTCCTACGAGCAGTACTTC
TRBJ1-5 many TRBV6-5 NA CASSLQTSNQPQHF TGTGCCAGCAGTTTACAGACTAGCAATCAGCCCCAGCATTTT
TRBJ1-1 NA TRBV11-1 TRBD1 CASSSPRTGNINTEAFF TGTGCCAGCAGCTCTCCCCGGACAGGGAACATTAACACTGAAGCTTTCTTT
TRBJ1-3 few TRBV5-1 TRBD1 CASSLGTGPGNTIYF TGCGCCAGCAGCTTGGGGACAGGTCCTGGAAACACCATATATTTT
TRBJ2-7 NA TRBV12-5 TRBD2 CASGFGGDEQYF TGTGCTAGTGGTTTTGGGGGGGACGAGCAGTACTTC
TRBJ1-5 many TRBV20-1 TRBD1 CSARTGGRNQPQHF TGCAGTGCAAGGACAGGGGGCCGGAATCAGCCCCAGCATTTT
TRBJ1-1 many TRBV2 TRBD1 CASSWDSEAFF TGTGCCAGCAGTTGGGACAGCGAAGCTTTCTTT
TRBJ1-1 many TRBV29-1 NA CSVGQNRMNTEAFF TGCAGCGTTGGACAGAACAGGATGAACACTGAAGCTTTCTTT
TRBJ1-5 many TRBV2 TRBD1 CASTRQGEQPQHF TGTGCCAGCACCCGACAGGGGGAGCAGCCCCAGCATTTT
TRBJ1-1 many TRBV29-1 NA CSETWMGTEAFF TGCAGCGAGACATGGATGGGAACTGAAGCTTTCTTT
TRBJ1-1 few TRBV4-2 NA CASSQDNPWTEAFF TGTGCCAGCAGCCAAGATAATCCGTGGACTGAAGCTTTCTTT
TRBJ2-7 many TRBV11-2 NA CASSLGWQWEQYF TGTGCCAGCAGTTTGGGATGGCAATGGGAGCAGTACTTC
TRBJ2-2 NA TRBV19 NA CASNPNTGELFF TGTGCCAGCAACCCTAACACCGGGGAGCTGTTTTTT
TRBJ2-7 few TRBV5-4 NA CASSWGLGQAEYF TGTGCCAGCAGCTGGGGTCTAGGCCAGGCGGAGTACTTC
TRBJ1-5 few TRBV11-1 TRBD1 CASSSGQGLYSNQPQHF TGTGCCAGCAGCTCGGGACAGGGACTATATAGCAATCAGCCCCAGCATTTT
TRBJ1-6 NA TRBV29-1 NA CSVELGRGSYNSPIHF TGCAGCGTTGAGCTAGGGAGGGGCTCCTATAATTCACCCATCCACTTT
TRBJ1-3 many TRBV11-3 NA CASSDSKSGNTIYF TGTGCCAGCAGCGACAGTAAATCTGGAAACACCATATATTTT
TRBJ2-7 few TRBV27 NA CAPEGFHYEQYF TGTGCCCCCGAGGGCTTCCACTACGAGCAGTACTTC
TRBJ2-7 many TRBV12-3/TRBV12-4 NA CASSTTLGTLTYEQYF TGTGCCAGCAGCACCACCCTCGGGACCCTAACCTACGAGCAGTACTTC
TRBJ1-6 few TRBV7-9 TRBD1 CASSLARQGSPLHF TGTGCCAGCAGCTTAGCCAGACAGGGGTCACCCCTCCACTTT
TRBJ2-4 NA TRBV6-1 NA CASSSKNINYF TGTGCCAGCTCATCCAAAAACATTAATTACTTC
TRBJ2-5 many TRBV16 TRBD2 CASSQSEGGPQETQYF TGTGCCAGCAGCCAATCGGAGGGAGGGCCGCAGGAGACCCAGTACTTC
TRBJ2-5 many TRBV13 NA CASSLRRVTETQYF TGTGCCAGCAGCTTGCGACGGGTTACGGAGACCCAGTACTTC
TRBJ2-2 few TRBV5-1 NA CASSKTSRGTNTGELFF TGCGCCAGCAGTAAGACTAGCAGGGGAACGAACACCGGGGAGCTGTTTTTT
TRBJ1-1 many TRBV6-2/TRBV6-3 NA CASGRGYTEAFF TGTGCCAGCGGCAGGGGCTACACTGAAGCTTTCTTT
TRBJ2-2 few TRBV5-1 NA CASSPTSVVAGELFF TGCGCCAGCAGTCCGACTAGTGTGGTTGCCGGGGAGCTGTTTTTT
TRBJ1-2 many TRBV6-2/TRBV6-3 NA CASSYSDRNPYGYTF TGTGCCAGCAGTTACTCGGACAGAAATCCTTATGGCTACACCTTC